Described below is a single T cell receptor (beta chain) sequence and its context. This sequence may be a read error, since a much larger clone differs from it by one base. This specimen belongs to a study of neurological immune-mediated disorders. The time point here: longitudinal time-point 3. V was cut by 6 bases and J by 8 bases, with 11 bases left in between. CDR1 and CDR2 from the germline V gene are MGHRA and YSYEKL. The CDR3 length is 12 residues. TCRdb processed the 5' RACE reads anew with MiXCR; each CDR3 protein has one entry. The sample records under 130,000 distinct CDR3 sequences, 10% to 12% being singletons.

The chain couples TRBV4-1 to TRBJ2-1, with D hard to call. The receptor comes from a female donor with HTLV-1-associated myelopathy (HAM/TSP). Sequenced input: PBMCs. CDR3 nucleotide sequence: TGCGCCAGCAGTAACATACAGTATGAGCAGTTCTTC. It yields the protein CASSNIQYEQFF.